Following are 20 T cell receptor beta chains from one sample sequenced in a study of CD8 T cells in Susac syndrome. Random hexamers were used to reverse transcribe an amount of 0.5 to 1 ug RNA. Via MiXCR, TCRdb re-called the immunoSEQ multiplex PCR reads, giving one row per CDR3 protein. The sample lists about 210,000 distinct CDR3 sequences; about 95% were seen once. The sample taken for sequencing was CD4+ T cells from PBMCs. Every receptor here comes from a human donor with multiple sclerosis.

The J gene is TRBJ1-5, the V gene TRBV18, with D maybe TRBD1 (5 bases). Deletions cut 0 bases from V and 3 bases from J, with 12 bases between. Germline CDR1 is KGHSH and CDR2 is LQKENI. The CDR3 covers 16 residues. CDR3 loop: CASSPPGPGHNQPQHF. In nucleotides, the CDR3 is TGTGCCAGCTCACCACCGGGGCCAGGCCACAATCAGCCCCAGCATTTT.

The chain links TRBV18 to TRBJ2-3, with 13 bases lining up with TRBD2. Germline V gives CDR1 KGHSH, CDR2 LQKENI. The junction had 3 bases not matched to a gene; V was cut back by 6 bases and J by 3 bases. CDR3 size: 15 residues. The CDR3 sequence: CASSTTSGRTDTQYF. CDR3 sequence (DNA): TGTGCCAGCTCGACGACTAGCGGGAGGACAGATACGCAGTATTTT.

This chain connects TRBV29-1 to TRBJ2-5, with no clear D. The CDR3 length is 14 residues. The V gene's germline CDR1 is SQVTM and CDR2 ANQGSEA. The germline V and J ends were trimmed by 2 bases and 1 base, with 11 bases remaining between them. The CDR3 sequence is CSVENQAAQETQYF. The CDR3 DNA reads TGCAGCGTTGAAAACCAGGCAGCCCAAGAGACCCAGTACTTC.

The V and J genes are TRBV29-1 and TRBJ2-5; D is possibly TRBD1 or TRBD2 (6 bases each). CDR1 is SQVTM, CDR2 ANQGSEA, per germline. The CDR3 covers 16 residues. Deletions cut 4 bases from V and 1 base from J, with 19 bases between. CDR3 nucleotide sequence: TGCAGCGTTGTACCGCGGGATGAGGGGGTCCAAGAGACCCAGTACTTC. It codes for CSVVPRDEGVQETQYF.

The rearrangement links TRBV29-1 to TRBJ2-3; tentatively, D is TRBD2 (5 bases). The germline V gene encodes CDR1 SQVTM and CDR2 ANQGSEA. Trimming removed 5 bases from V and 9 bases from J, with 9 bases in between. The CDR3 runs 10 residues. For the CDR3, the DNA is TGCAGCGTTAGCGGCACGACGCAGTATTTT. Encoded protein: CSVSGTTQYF.

This chain connects TRBV30 to TRBJ2-3; 9 bases match TRBD2. Per the germline V gene, CDR1 is GTSNPN and CDR2 is SVGIG (reference sequence). The CDR3 runs 15 residues. V dropped 7 bases and J dropped 2; count of bases not matched to a gene: 10. The CDR3 nucleotides are TGTGCCTCGGGCCGATTAGCGGGAGACACAGATACGCAGTATTTT. Translation: CASGRLAGDTDTQYF.

This sequence joins TRBV2 and TRBJ2-7; a weak D match, TRBD2 (6 bases). Germline V gives CDR1 SNHLY, CDR2 FYNNEI. The CDR3 spans 16 residues. V dropped 4 bases and J dropped 0 bases, with 16 bases sitting between them. CDR3 in DNA: TGTGCCAGCAGTGTGGGGTGGCGGGGAAGCTCCTACGAGCAGTACTTC. Protein sequence: CASSVGWRGSSYEQYF.

The chain joins TRBV29-1 to TRBJ2-3, with 7 bases lining up with TRBD2. The CDR3 contains 15 residues. Germline V lookup: CDR1 SQVTM, CDR2 ANQGSEA. The V and J ends lost 6 bases and 0 bases, in that order; junction bases with no gene match: 9. CDR3 in amino acids: CSVSLAASSTDTQYF. DNA of the CDR3: TGCAGCGTCTCTCTAGCGGCCTCTAGCACAGATACGCAGTATTTT.

V usage is TRBV6-1 and J usage is TRBJ2-7, with D possibly TRBD2 on 5 matching bases. The CDR3 is made up of 15 amino acids. The germline CDR1 and CDR2 sequences are MNHNS and SASEGT. V was shortened by 3 bases and J by 4 bases, with 16 bases between the two germline ends. Here the CDR3 DNA reads TGTGCCAGCAGTGAGGGGAGTGCCAGTCGGTACGAGCAGTACTTC. It encodes CASSEGSASRYEQYF.

The V gene is TRBV7-2, the J gene TRBJ2-1; D is undetermined. V was trimmed by 2 bases and J by 8 bases, leaving 10 bases between them. Germline V gene sequence: CDR1 SGHTA, CDR2 FQGNSA. The CDR3 totals 13 residues. In nucleotides, the CDR3 is TGTGCCAGCAGCTTACTCGGGTGGGATGAGCAGTTCTTC. Its translation is CASSLLGWDEQFF.

V usage is TRBV7-9 and J usage is TRBJ2-4; no definite D call. The CDR3 totals 15 residues. The V end lost 3 bases, the J end lost 0 bases, and 9 bases lay between the germline ends. Germline V gene sequence: CDR1 SEHNR, CDR2 FQNEAQ (reference sequence). The CDR3 DNA sequence: TGTGCCAGCAGCTTTTCAAGGCTAGCCAAAAACATTCAGTACTTC. Amino acids: CASSFSRLAKNIQYF. Using reference TRBV7-9 and TRBJ2-4 for the parts outside the CDR3, the full variable domain is DTGVSQNPRHKITKRGQNVTFRCDPISEHNRLYWYRQTLGQGPEFLTYFQNEAQLEKSRLLSDRFSAERPKGSFSTLEIQRTEQGDSAMYLCASSFSRLAKNIQYFGAGTRLSVL.

In its sample, this clonotype was seen once. This chain joins TRBV24-1 and TRBJ2-1; 7 bases agree with TRBD1. The CDR3 contains 11 residues. Germline lookup yields CDR1 KGHDR and CDR2 SFDVKD. V lost 5 bases to trimming and J lost 16 bases; unmatched junction nucleotides: 7. The CDR3 DNA reads as TGTGCCACCAGTGCCCGGGGACAGTATTTCTTC. Protein: CATSARGQYFF.

The chain carries TRBV7-9 and TRBJ2-7, with D hard to call. This CDR3 has 13 amino acids. V lost 7 bases, J lost 3 bases, and 13 bases lay in between. Germline values: CDR1 SEHNR, CDR2 FQNEAQ (reference sequence). The CDR3 sequence: CASTYPPDYEQYF. In DNA form, the CDR3 reads TGTGCCAGCACCTACCCTCCTGACTACGAGCAGTACTTC.

This chain links TRBV29-1 with TRBJ2-3; no firm D call. The V end lost 4 bases, the J end lost 0 bases, and 5 bases lay between the germline ends. This CDR3 contains 12 residues. Germline CDR1 is SQVTM and CDR2 is ANQGSEA. This CDR3 reads CSVVMSTDTQYF. The CDR3 nucleotides read TGCAGCGTTGTCATGAGCACAGATACGCAGTATTTT.

The chain employs TRBV2 and TRBJ1-1; a possible D gene is TRBD1 (6 bases). Looked up from germline, CDR1 is SNHLY and CDR2 is FYNNEI. Deletions cut 4 bases from V and 1 base from J, with 7 bases between. The CDR3 loop spans 13 amino acids. The CDR3 loop is CASSATGNTEAFF. In DNA form, the CDR3 reads TGTGCCAGCAGTGCGACAGGGAACACTGAAGCTTTCTTT.

The chain carries TRBV30 and TRBJ2-1; D gene unclear. From germline, CDR1 is GTSNPN and CDR2 SVGIG (reference sequence). The CDR3 covers 17 residues. With 3 bases removed from V and 0 bases from J, the gap between germline ends came to 18 bases. DNA for the CDR3: TGTGCCTGGAGGCCGGGTGGGGTACGAAGCTCCTACAATGAGCAGTTCTTC. This sequence encodes CAWRPGGVRSSYNEQFF.

The gene calls are TRBV12-3 or TRBV12-4 and TRBJ1-1; no clear D gene. With 6 bases removed from V and 6 bases from J, the gap between germline ends came to 14 bases. CDR3 length: 13 residues. DNA for the CDR3: TGTGCCAGCAGGCAACACTCGGACGCTGAAGCTTTCTTT. Protein product: CASRQHSDAEAFF.

This chain uses TRBV7-9 with TRBJ1-5; D ambiguous. CDR3 length: 15 amino acids. CDR1 SEHNR and CDR2 FQNEAQ come from the germline V gene (reference sequence). V lost 5 bases and J 0 bases, leaving 11 bases between the germline ends. CDR3 coding DNA: TGTGCCAGCAGCGGAGGGTCAGTTAGCAATCAGCCCCAGCATTTT. Its protein product is CASSGGSVSNQPQHF.

The chain uses TRBV27 and TRBJ1-4; D might be TRBD1 (6 bases). The CDR3 is made up of 15 amino acids. The V gene's germline CDR1 is MNHEY and CDR2 SMNVEV (reference sequence). Deletions cut 5 bases from V and 10 bases from J, with 20 bases between. CDR3 sequence: CASSTRQDLRGKLFF. The CDR3, as DNA: TGTGCCAGCAGTACCCGACAGGACCTTCGCGGAAAACTGTTTTTT.

The chain recombines TRBV25-1 with TRBJ2-3; D call uncertain. Per the germline V gene, CDR1 is MGHDK and CDR2 is SYGVNS. Trimming removed 9 bases at V and 6 bases at J, with 10 bases between. This CDR3 has 11 residues. CDR3 sequence (DNA): TGTGCCAGTTCCCGCGTGGATACGCAGTATTTT. It encodes CASSRVDTQYF.